This is a list of T cell receptor beta chains from one sample in a study of T-cell reconstitution after alpha-beta-depleted transplantation in children. Via MiXCR, TCRdb re-called the PCR reads, giving one row per CDR3 protein. The sample comprises about 440,000 distinct CDR3 sequences, 43% of which are singletons, and 25% to 30% rests with the top ten. Sample: PBMCs, taken before TCRalphabeta/CD19-depleted stem cell transplant. All receptors derive from a girl aged 2-9 years with aplastic anemia, due to receive a stem cell transplant. CDR3s include the opening cysteine and the closing phenylalanine or tryptophan. Fields, in order: V gene, CDR3 protein.

>TRBV20-1
CSARGLLAGVSNEQFF
>TRBV7-9
CASSPLGENTEAFF
>TRBV28
CASSLIGLASSHNEQFF
>TRBV7-9
CASSSQYGRGGETQYF
>TRBV20-1
CSANRERKPQHF
>TRBV29-1
CSSKRIWGYEQYF
>TRBV28
CASSPRLMGVQETQYF
>TRBV4-1
CASSHTGYYETQYF
>TRBV20-1
CSGGTDPWGQYF
>TRBV5-6
CASSLSGGDTQYF
>TRBV6-5
CASSYRDSLRYGYTF
>TRBV28
CASSLPSGVGETQYF
>TRBV20-1
CSARDQGSGNTIYF
>TRBV29-1
CSVSVETGISGANVLTF
>TRBV7-9
CASSLGGADNQPQHF
>TRBV6-1
CAGSPDTLNQPQHF
>TRBV20-1
CSARDGYRETAPGDEQFF
>TRBV12-3/TRBV12-4
CASNSRRRDRTDTQYF
>TRBV7-2
CASSFETRADTQYF
>TRBV5-6
CASSSMLRGVGSTDTQYF
>TRBV7-8
CASSPITSGSLIYEQYF
>TRBV5-8
CASSLGRADTDTQYF
>TRBV20-1
CSARGGSGRDQETQYF
>TRBV20-1
CSARDLGGHGELFF
>TRBV7-2
CASSLAASRTKSYNEQFF
>TRBV11-2
CASSSLQGHNEQFF
>TRBV5-1
CASSLSQGGNTGELFF
>TRBV4-1
CASSPRGLQNTGELFF
>TRBV29-1
CSARVGYRNTGELFF
>TRBV20-1
CSAPGQGTSGSSYNEQFF
>TRBV7-3
CASSSTGGSYTF
>TRBV20-1
CSARAPGGVTDTQYF
>TRBV2
CASYRFGAKNIQYF
>TRBV7-3
CASSLRGRVDNEQFF
>TRBV7-2
CASSLWASPYNEQFF
>TRBV5-1
CASSLGDRAQPQHF
>TRBV7-2
CASSSGQAHGEKLFF
>TRBV5-1
CASSLLSDRGTDTQYF
>TRBV6-5
CASSYGDKETQYF
>TRBV12-3/TRBV12-4
CASSLGQGAFSGELFF
>TRBV19
CASRTIAKNIQYF
>TRBV21-1
CASSKVVVERPHTQYF
>TRBV6-1
CASSVGVPQETQYF
>TRBV20-1
CSARGGGRNEQFF
>TRBV20-1
CSASTGTSRPAEQFF
>TRBV10-3
CAISSRGRPDTQYF
>TRBV5-6
CASSLGRGRAAETQYF
>TRBV5-1
CASSPGLRGEDEQFF
>TRBV6-1
CASSRTWTADEQFF
>TRBV7-6
CASSYRGSGSSPLHF
>TRBV27
CASSFTGGFVEQFF
>TRBV29-1
CSLEGGTDTQYF
>TRBV7-8
CASSLAGGVTDTQYF
>TRBV7-3
CASKIGGYVGELFF
>TRBV20-1
CSASLPQGAGDTQYF
>TRBV20-1
CSAWDTLTKNIQYF
>TRBV29-1
CSVGNRDPQETQYF